This T cell receptor beta chain was observed in a study of control samples from healthy donors and cancer patients. Some clones are missing from TCRdb's copy, which holds only in-frame ones; the method was immunoSEQ multiplex PCR. The data hold 60,000 to 95,000 clones, with more than 75% observed a single time. V was cut by 6 bases and J by 6 bases, with 14 bases left in between. The CDR3 length is 13 residues. Germline-derived CDR1 and CDR2 are LNHDA and SQIVND (reference sequence). The chain joins TRBV19 to TRBJ1-2; tentative D call: TRBD1 (5 bases). Sequenced sample: blood. The TCR comes from a man over 45 in good health. The CDR3 DNA is TGTGCCAGTAGCATCCGGGACCACAATGGCTACACCTTC. It translates to CASSIRDHNGYTF.